This TCR beta chain was observed in a study of read filtering for tumor transcriptome and immune sequencing. The CDR3 loop spans 14 amino acids. The V end was cut by 10 bases, the J end by 4 bases, with 17 bases between. Per germline, CDR1 MNHNS and CDR2 SASEGT. Study-level results: The sorted CD138-negative fraction was a mixed bone marrow immune population, not purified T cells. IR-seq captured clonotypes deeper and more reliably than RNA-seq.

This clonotype came up many times. What it binds is not known. The library was built from around 400 ng RNA with molecular barcoded adaptors for alpha/delta and beta/gamma chains. Each CDR3 protein gets one entry after TCRdb re-called the reads with MiXCR. The data hold some 46,000 distinct CDR3 sequences, with less than 20% observed a single time. The chain has TRBV6-1 and TRBJ2-1; the D gene is possibly TRBD2 (6 bases). This TCR was sampled from a donor at least 40 years old with multiple myeloma. The sample taken for sequencing was a population of CD138-negative cells sorted from bone marrow. Here the CDR3 reads CATYISGSYNEQFF. Here the CDR3 DNA reads TGTGCCACCTACATTAGCGGTTCTTACAATGAGCAGTTCTTC.